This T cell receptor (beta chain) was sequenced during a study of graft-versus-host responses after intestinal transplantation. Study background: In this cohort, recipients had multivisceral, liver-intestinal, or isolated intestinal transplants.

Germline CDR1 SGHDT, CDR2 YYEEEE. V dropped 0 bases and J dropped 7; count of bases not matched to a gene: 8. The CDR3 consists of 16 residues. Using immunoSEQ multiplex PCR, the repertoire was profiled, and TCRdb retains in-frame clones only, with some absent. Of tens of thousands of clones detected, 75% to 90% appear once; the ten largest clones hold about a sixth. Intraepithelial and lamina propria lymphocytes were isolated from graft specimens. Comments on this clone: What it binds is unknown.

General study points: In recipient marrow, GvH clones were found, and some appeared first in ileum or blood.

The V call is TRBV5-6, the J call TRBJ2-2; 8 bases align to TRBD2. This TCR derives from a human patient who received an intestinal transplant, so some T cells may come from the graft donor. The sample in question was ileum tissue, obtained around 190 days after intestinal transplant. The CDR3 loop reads CASSLVLAGKDGELFF. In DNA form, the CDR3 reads TGTGCCAGCAGCTTGGTGTTAGCGGGAAAGGACGGGGAGCTGTTTTTT.